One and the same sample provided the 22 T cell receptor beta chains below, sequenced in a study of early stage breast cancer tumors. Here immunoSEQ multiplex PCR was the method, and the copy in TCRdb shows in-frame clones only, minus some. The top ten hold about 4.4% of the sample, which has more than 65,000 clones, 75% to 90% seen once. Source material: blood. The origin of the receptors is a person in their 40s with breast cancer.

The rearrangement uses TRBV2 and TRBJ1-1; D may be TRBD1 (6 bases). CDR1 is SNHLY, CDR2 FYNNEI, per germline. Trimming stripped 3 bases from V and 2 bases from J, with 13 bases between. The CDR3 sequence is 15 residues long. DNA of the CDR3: TGTGCCAGCAGTGATCCCGGGGGCAGTAACACTGAAGCTTTCTTT. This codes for CASSDPGGSNTEAFF.

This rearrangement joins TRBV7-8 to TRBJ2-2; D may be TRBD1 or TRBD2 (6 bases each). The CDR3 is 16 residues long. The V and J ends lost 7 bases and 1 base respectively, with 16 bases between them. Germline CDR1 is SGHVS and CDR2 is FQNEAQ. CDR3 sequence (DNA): TGTGCCAGCACGGCGAGGGGGAGGAAGAACACCGGGGAGCTGTTTTTT. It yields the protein CASTARGRKNTGELFF. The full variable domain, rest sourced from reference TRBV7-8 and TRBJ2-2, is GAGVSQSPRYKVAKRGQDVALRCDPISGHVSLFWYQQALGQGPEFLTYFQNEAQLDKSGLPSDRFFAERPEGSVSTLKIQRTQQEDSAVYLCASTARGRKNTGELFFGEGSRLTVL.

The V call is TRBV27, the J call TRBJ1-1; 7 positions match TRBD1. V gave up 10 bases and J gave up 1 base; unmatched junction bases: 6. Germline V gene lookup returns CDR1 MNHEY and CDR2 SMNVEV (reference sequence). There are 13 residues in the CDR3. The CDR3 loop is CATLRTGNTEAFF. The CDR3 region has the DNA TGTGCCACCCTTCGGACAGGGAACACTGAAGCTTTCTTT.

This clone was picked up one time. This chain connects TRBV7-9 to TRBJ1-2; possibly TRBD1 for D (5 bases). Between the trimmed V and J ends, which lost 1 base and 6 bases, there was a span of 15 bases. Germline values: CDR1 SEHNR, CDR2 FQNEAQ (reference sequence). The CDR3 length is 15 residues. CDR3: CASSLERQGGNGYTF. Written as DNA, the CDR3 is TGTGCCAGCAGCTTAGAACGGCAGGGAGGAAATGGCTACACCTTC. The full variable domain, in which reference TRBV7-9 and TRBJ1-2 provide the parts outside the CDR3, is DTGVSQNPRHKITKRGQNVTFRCDPISEHNRLYWYRQTLGQGPEFLTYFQNEAQLEKSRLLSDRFSAERPKGSFSTLEIQRTEQGDSAMYLCASSLERQGGNGYTFGSGTRLTVV.

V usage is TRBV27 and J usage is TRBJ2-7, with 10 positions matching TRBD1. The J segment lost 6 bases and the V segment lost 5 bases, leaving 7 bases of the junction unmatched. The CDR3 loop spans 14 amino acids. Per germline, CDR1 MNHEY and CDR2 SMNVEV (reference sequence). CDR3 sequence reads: CASSRTGGLIEQYF. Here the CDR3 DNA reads TGTGCCAGCAGTCGGACAGGGGGATTGATCGAGCAGTACTTC.

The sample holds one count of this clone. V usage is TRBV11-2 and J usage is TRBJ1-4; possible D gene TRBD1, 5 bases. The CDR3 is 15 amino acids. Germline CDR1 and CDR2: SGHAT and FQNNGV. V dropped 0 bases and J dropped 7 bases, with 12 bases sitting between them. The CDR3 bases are TGTGCCAGCAGCTTAGATTTAAGACAGAGTGAAAAACTGTTTTTT. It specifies CASSLDLRQSEKLFF. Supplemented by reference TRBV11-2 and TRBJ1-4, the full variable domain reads EAGVAQSPRYKIIEKRQSVAFWCNPISGHATLYWYQQILGQGPKLLIQFQNNGVVDDSQLPKDRFSAERLKGVDSTLKIQPAKLEDSAVYLCASSLDLRQSEKLFFGSGTQLSVL.

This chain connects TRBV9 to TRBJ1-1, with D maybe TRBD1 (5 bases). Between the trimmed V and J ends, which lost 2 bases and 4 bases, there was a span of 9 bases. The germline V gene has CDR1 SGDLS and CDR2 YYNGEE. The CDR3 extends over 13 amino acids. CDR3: CASSVGTGTEAFF. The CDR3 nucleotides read TGTGCCAGCAGCGTCGGGACCGGCACTGAAGCTTTCTTT. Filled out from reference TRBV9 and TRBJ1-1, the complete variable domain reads DSGVTQTPKHLITATGQRVTLRCSPRSGDLSVYWYQQSLDQGLQFLIQYYNGEERAKGNILERFSAQQFPDLHSELNLSSLELGDSALYFCASSVGTGTEAFFGQGTRLTVV.

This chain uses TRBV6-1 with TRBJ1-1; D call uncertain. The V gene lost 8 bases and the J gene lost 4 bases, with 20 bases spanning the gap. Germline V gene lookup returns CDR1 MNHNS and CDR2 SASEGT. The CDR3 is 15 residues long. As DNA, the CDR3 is TGTGCCAGCGGGCGGGGTTTTCAAATGAGCACTGAAGCTTTCTTT. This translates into CASGRGFQMSTEAFF.

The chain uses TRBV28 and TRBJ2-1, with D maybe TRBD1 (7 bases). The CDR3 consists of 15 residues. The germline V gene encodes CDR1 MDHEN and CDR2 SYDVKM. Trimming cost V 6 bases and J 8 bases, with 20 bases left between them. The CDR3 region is CASSITLTGEDEQFF. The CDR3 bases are TGTGCCAGCAGCATTACACTAACAGGGGAGGATGAGCAGTTCTTC.

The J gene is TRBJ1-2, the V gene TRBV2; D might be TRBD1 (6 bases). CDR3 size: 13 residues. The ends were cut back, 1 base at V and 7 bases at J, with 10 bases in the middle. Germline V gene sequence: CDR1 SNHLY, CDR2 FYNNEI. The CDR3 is CASSEEGGGGYTF. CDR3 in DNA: TGTGCCAGCAGTGAAGAGGGGGGAGGTGGCTACACCTTC.

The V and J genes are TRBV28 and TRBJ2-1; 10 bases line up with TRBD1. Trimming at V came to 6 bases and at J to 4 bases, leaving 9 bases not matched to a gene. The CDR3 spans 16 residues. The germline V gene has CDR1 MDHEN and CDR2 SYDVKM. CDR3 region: CASSSTGTGAYNEQFF. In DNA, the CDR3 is TGTGCCAGCAGCTCGACCGGGACAGGGGCTTACAATGAGCAGTTCTTC. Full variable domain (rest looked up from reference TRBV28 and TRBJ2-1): DVKVTQSSRYLVKRTGEKVFLECVQDMDHENMFWYRQDPGLGLRLIYFSYDVKMKEKGDIPEGYSVSREKKERFSLILESASTNQTSMYLCASSSTGTGAYNEQFFGPGTRLTVL.

DNA of the CDR3: TGTGCCAGCAGCTACAGACGGGCAACTAATGAAAAACTGTTTTTT. Encoded protein: CASSYRRATNEKLFF. This rearrangement joins TRBV7-9 to TRBJ1-4; D call uncertain. This CDR3 is 15 amino acids long. The V and J ends lost 4 bases and 0 bases respectively, with 9 bases between them. Germline lookup yields CDR1 SEHNR and CDR2 FQNEAQ (reference sequence). Full variable domain (rest looked up from reference TRBV7-9 and TRBJ1-4): DTGVSQNPRHKITKRGQNVTFRCDPISEHNRLYWYRQTLGQGPEFLTYFQNEAQLEKSRLLSDRFSAERPKGSFSTLEIQRTEQGDSAMYLCASSYRRATNEKLFFGSGTQLSVL.

The CDR3 region has the DNA TGTGCCAGCAGTTTCTTACGTGGCAGCCAAGAGACCCAGTACTTC. This codes for CASSFLRGSQETQYF. V usage is TRBV27 and J usage is TRBJ2-5; D unclear. The germline gives CDR1 MNHEY, CDR2 SMNVEV (reference sequence). Trimming removed 3 bases at V and 1 base at J, with 12 bases between. The CDR3 totals 15 residues.

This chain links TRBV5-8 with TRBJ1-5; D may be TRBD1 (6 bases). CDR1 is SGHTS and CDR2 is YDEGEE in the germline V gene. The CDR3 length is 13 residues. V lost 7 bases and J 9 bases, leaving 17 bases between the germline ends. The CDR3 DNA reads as TGTGCCAGCCGAACAGGGACGAAGAGGCCCCAGCATTTT. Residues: CASRTGTKRPQHF.

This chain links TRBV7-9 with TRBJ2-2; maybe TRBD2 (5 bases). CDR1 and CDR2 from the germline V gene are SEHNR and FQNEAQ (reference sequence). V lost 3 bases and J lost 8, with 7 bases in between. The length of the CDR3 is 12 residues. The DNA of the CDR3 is TGTGCCAGCAGCTTGAGGGAGGGGGAGCTGTTTTTT. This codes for CASSLREGELFF. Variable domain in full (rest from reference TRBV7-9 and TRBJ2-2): DTGVSQNPRHKITKRGQNVTFRCDPISEHNRLYWYRQTLGQGPEFLTYFQNEAQLEKSRLLSDRFSAERPKGSFSTLEIQRTEQGDSAMYLCASSLREGELFFGEGSRLTVL.

In DNA, the CDR3 is TGCGCCAGCAGCTTGAGGGGACCCCCGGGGGCCGAATCGACGGATGAGCAGTTCTTC. Protein product: CASSLRGPPGAESTDEQFF. V gene TRBV5-1 combines with J gene TRBJ2-1; D may match TRBD1 or TRBD2 (6 bases each). The CDR3 runs 19 residues. Between the trimmed V and J ends, which lost 1 base and 8 bases, there was a span of 28 bases. Germline-derived CDR1 and CDR2 are SGHRS and YFSETQ.

CDR3 coding DNA: TGTGCCACCAGCAGAGATGGAGACAGCCAAGAGACCCAGTACTTC. This gives the protein CATSRDGDSQETQYF. The rearrangement uses TRBV15 and TRBJ2-5; TRBD1 might be the D (5 bases). In germline, CDR1 is LNHNV, CDR2 YYDKDF (reference sequence). With 0 bases removed from V and 1 base from J, the gap between germline ends came to 9 bases. This CDR3 is built from 15 residues.

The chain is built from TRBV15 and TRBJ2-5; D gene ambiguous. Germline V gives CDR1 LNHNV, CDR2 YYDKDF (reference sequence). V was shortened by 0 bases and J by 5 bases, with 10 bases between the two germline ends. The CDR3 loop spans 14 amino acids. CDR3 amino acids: CATSREVGWETQYF. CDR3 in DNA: TGTGCCACCAGCAGAGAAGTTGGCTGGGAGACCCAGTACTTC.

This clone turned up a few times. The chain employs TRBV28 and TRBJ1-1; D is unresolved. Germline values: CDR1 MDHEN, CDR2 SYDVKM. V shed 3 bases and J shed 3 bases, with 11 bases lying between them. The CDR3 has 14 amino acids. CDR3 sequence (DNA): TGTGCCAGCAGTTTGCCCCGACGGTACACTGAAGCTTTCTTT. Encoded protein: CASSLPRRYTEAFF.

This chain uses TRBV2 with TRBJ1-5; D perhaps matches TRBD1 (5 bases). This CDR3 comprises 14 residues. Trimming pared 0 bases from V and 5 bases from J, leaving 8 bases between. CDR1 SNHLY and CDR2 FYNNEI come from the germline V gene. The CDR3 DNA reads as TGTGCCAGCAGTGAAGCGCGGGGGTATCAGCCCCAGCATTTT. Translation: CASSEARGYQPQHF.

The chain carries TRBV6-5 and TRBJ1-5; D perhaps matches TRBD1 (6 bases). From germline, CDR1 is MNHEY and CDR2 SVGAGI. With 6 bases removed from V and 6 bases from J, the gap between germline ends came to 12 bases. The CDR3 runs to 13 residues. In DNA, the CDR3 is TGTGCCAGCAGCCGGGACATTTCTCAGCCCCAGCATTTT. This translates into CASSRDISQPQHF.

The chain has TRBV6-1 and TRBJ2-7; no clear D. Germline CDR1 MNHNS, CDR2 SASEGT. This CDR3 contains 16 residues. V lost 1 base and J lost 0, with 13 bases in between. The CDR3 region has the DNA TGTGCCAGCAGTGAAGACGGGCTGGCAAACTCCTACGAGCAGTACTTC. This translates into CASSEDGLANSYEQYF.